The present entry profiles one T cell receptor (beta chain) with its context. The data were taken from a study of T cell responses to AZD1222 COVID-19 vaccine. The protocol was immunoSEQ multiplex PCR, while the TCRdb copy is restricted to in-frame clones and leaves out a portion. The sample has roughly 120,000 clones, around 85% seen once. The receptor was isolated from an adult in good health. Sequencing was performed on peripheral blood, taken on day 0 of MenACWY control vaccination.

CDR3 sequence (DNA): TGTGCCAGCTCACCCCCAATACGGGAGACCCAGTACTTC. Amino acids: CASSPPIRETQYF. The chain joins TRBV18 to TRBJ2-5; no clear D. CDR1 KGHSH and CDR2 LQKENI come from the germline V gene. This CDR3 is built from 13 residues. The V gene lost 3 bases and the J gene lost 5 bases, with 10 bases spanning the gap.